This T cell receptor (beta chain) stems from a study of blood T cell repertoires in COVID-19. Germline CDR1 is MNHEY and CDR2 is SMNVEV (reference sequence). V was shortened by 6 bases and J by 11 bases, with 19 bases between the two germline ends. The CDR3 runs 13 residues. Data came from immunoSEQ multiplex PCR; TCRdb stores just in-frame clones and leaves some out. The sample comprises about 130,000 clones, 85% of which are singletons, and 5% to 8% rests with the top ten. This TCR derives from an older man with active or convalescent COVID-19. This chain connects TRBV27 to TRBJ1-1, with a tentative D call TRBD1 (6 bases). Input material: peripheral blood. CDR3 amino acids: CASSPWGPLSAFF. The CDR3 DNA sequence: TGTGCCAGCAGCCCCTGGGGGCCCCTGAGTGCTTTCTTT.